A single sample gave rise to the 20 T cell receptor beta chains below, sequenced in a study of blood T cell repertoires in COVID-19. Profiled with immunoSEQ multiplex PCR; TCRdb holds only in-frame clones, not every one. This sample has 240,000 or so clones; roughly 77% occur once, and the top ten carry 2.5% to 4%. Sequencing used peripheral blood. These receptors all stem from a woman aged 80 or over with acute or convalescent COVID-19.

J is TRBJ1-3 and V is TRBV7-2; no firm D call. Germline lookup yields CDR1 SGHTA and CDR2 FQGNSA. The ends were cut back, 1 base at V and 2 bases at J, with 9 bases in the middle. The CDR3 covers 15 residues. The CDR3 is CASSLVRGAGNTIYF. As DNA, the CDR3 is TGTGCCAGCAGCTTAGTTCGGGGAGCTGGAAACACCATATATTTT.

The chain couples TRBV7-2 to TRBJ2-7, with unresolved D. V dropped 1 base and J dropped 3 bases, with 10 bases sitting between them. There are 14 residues in the CDR3. CDR1 is SGHTA and CDR2 is FQGNSA in the germline V gene. Written as DNA, the CDR3 is TGTGCCAGCAGCTTAGATTCAGTCGTCTACGAGCAGTACTTC. Residues: CASSLDSVVYEQYF.

The V call is TRBV6-2 or TRBV6-3, the J call TRBJ1-6; D unclear. Germline V CDR1 and CDR2: MNHEY, SVGEGT. The CDR3 is 13 residues long. V lost 3 bases, J lost 7 bases, and 7 bases lay in between. In DNA form, the CDR3 reads TGTGCCAGCAGTTATTCGGGGAATTCACCCCTCCACTTT. Encoded protein: CASSYSGNSPLHF.

The chain recombines TRBV9 with TRBJ1-6, with 7 bases matching TRBD1. Germline lookup yields CDR1 SGDLS and CDR2 YYNGEE. This CDR3 contains 15 residues. The V segment lost 3 bases and the J segment 7 bases; nucleotides outside the gene matches: 7. CDR3 amino acids: CASSDQGVKNSPLHF. For the CDR3, the DNA is TGTGCCAGCAGCGACCAGGGGGTTAAAAATTCACCCCTCCACTTT.

This chain links TRBV29-1 with TRBJ2-5; 8 positions match TRBD2. V lost 6 bases, J lost 4 bases, and 4 bases stayed unmatched. The length of the CDR3 is 12 residues. Per germline, CDR1 SQVTM and CDR2 ANQGSEA. CDR3 sequence reads: CSVGGLGETQYF. CDR3 sequence (DNA): TGCAGCGTCGGGGGACTAGGAGAGACCCAGTACTTC.

The chain is built from TRBV19 and TRBJ1-5, with 7 bases aligning to TRBD1. J lost 3 bases, V lost 3 bases, and 8 bases had no gene match. Germline values: CDR1 LNHDA, CDR2 SQIVND (reference sequence). The CDR3 covers 16 residues. CDR3 nucleotides: TGTGCCAGTAGTATTGTGGGCAGGGGGGTCAATCAGCCCCAGCATTTT. This gives the protein CASSIVGRGVNQPQHF.

The V and J genes are TRBV19 and TRBJ2-1, with a weak D call TRBD2 (6 bases). Germline CDR1 and CDR2: LNHDA and SQIVND (reference sequence). The CDR3 is made up of 15 amino acids. Trimming cost V 3 bases and J 6 bases, with 15 bases left between them. CDR3 DNA: TGTGCCAGTAGTATCCGGGGGAGGACCGGCAATGAGCAGTTCTTC. This sequence encodes CASSIRGRTGNEQFF.

This chain uses TRBV15 with TRBJ1-1; 7 bases fit TRBD1. The V gene's germline CDR1 is LNHNV and CDR2 YYDKDF (reference sequence). The ends lost 5 bases at V and 5 bases at J; junction bases unmatched: 8. The CDR3 length is 14 residues. The CDR3 bases are TGTGCCACCAGCCCAACACAGGGGCTTACTGAAGCTTTCTTT. Protein: CATSPTQGLTEAFF.

The chain recombines TRBV24-1 with TRBJ2-3; the match to TRBD2 covers 8 bases. The CDR3 has 15 amino acids. Germline lookup yields CDR1 KGHDR and CDR2 SFDVKD. With 4 bases clipped from V and 3 bases from J, the junction kept 5 bases outside the gene matches. CDR3 nucleotides: TGTGCCACCAGTGACGGACTAGCTAGGACAGATACGCAGTATTTT. Translating it yields CATSDGLARTDTQYF.

This clone has only a few counts. The rearrangement uses TRBV7-2 and TRBJ1-1, with D perhaps matching TRBD1 (5 bases). CDR3 length: 14 amino acids. The V gene lost 1 base and the J gene lost 4 bases, with 10 bases spanning the gap. Germline-derived CDR1 and CDR2 are SGHTA and FQGNSA. The CDR3 here is CASSLVRGSTEAFF. The DNA for the CDR3 is TGTGCCAGCAGCTTAGTTCGGGGGTCCACTGAAGCTTTCTTT.

V usage is TRBV7-9 and J usage is TRBJ2-5; D is perhaps TRBD1 (6 bases). Trimming cost V 1 base and J 1 base, with 13 bases left between them. CDR1 SEHNR and CDR2 FQNEAQ come from the germline V gene (reference sequence). CDR3 length equals 16 residues. The DNA of the CDR3 is TGTGCCAGCAGCTTAGTTGGCGTCAGGGGCCAAGAGACCCAGTACTTC. It specifies CASSLVGVRGQETQYF.

This clone was counted a single time. This chain joins TRBV12-3 or TRBV12-4 and TRBJ1-1; D remains unclear. Trimming left V 5 bases short and J 6 bases short, with 10 bases between. The CDR3 consists of 12 residues. This CDR3 is CASSPREPEAFF. The DNA for the CDR3 is TGTGCCAGCAGTCCCCGGGAGCCTGAAGCTTTCTTT.

The chain is built from TRBV28 and TRBJ2-7, with D possibly TRBD1 on 5 matching bases. Germline V gene sequence: CDR1 MDHEN, CDR2 SYDVKM. V lost 4 bases to trimming and J lost 12 bases, with 16 bases between them. The CDR3 extends over 12 amino acids. CDR3 nucleotides: TGTGCCAGCAGTTCCCCCAGGGTCCCAGCGTACTTC. It is translated as CASSSPRVPAYF.

The chain joins TRBV7-9 to TRBJ2-5; 10 bases fit TRBD2. Germline loops: CDR1 SEHNR, CDR2 FQNEAQ (reference sequence). The CDR3 is 18 residues long. J was trimmed by 4 bases and V by 3 bases; bases with no gene match: 14. The CDR3 DNA is TGTGCCAGCAGCTTGAGGGTTGGGCTAGCGGGGGTCCCAGAGACCCAGTACTTC. It specifies CASSLRVGLAGVPETQYF.

The gene calls are TRBV19 and TRBJ2-2, with D unresolved. Germline V gene data show CDR1 as LNHDA and CDR2 as SQIVND (reference sequence). V shed 7 bases and J shed 7 bases, with 13 bases lying between them. CDR3 length: 13 residues. The CDR3 sequence: CASKRPGVGELFF. As DNA, the CDR3 is TGTGCCAGTAAGAGGCCGGGTGTCGGGGAGCTGTTTTTT.

This clone was picked up one time. Here the CDR3 DNA reads TGTGCCAGCAGCTTAGTTCAACACGGGGACACTGAAGCTTTCTTT. It yields the protein CASSLVQHGDTEAFF. The chain employs TRBV7-6 and TRBJ1-1, with unresolved D. Germline V gene lookup returns CDR1 SGHVS and CDR2 FNYEAQ. V gave up 1 base and J gave up 3 bases, with 12 bases separating them. The CDR3 has 15 amino acids.

This chain joins TRBV12-3 or TRBV12-4 and TRBJ1-1, with D possibly matching TRBD1 (5 bases). The CDR3 covers 13 residues. V lost 0 bases to trimming and J lost 6 bases, with 8 bases between them. The CDR3 loop reads CASSLARRAEAFF. CDR3 coding DNA: TGTGCCAGCAGTTTAGCGCGCAGGGCTGAAGCTTTCTTT.

This chain links TRBV23-1 with TRBJ1-1; a possible D gene is TRBD1 (5 bases). TRBV23-1 is placed among ORFs of uncertain function. The CDR3 totals 14 residues. Trimming took 4 bases from V and 4 from J, leaving 13 bases between them. The CDR3 sequence is CASSPLTGGTEAFF. Here the CDR3 DNA reads TGCGCCAGCAGTCCCTTGACGGGGGGCACTGAAGCTTTCTTT.

Only one count was recorded for this clone. The chain carries TRBV10-3 and TRBJ2-3; the match to TRBD2 covers 11 bases. V dropped 6 bases and J dropped 5; count of bases not matched to a gene: 7. CDR1 is ENHRY, CDR2 SYGVKD, per germline. This CDR3 region has 15 residues. CDR3 in DNA: TGTGCCATCAGCCGACTAGCGGGACCAATAGATACGCAGTATTTT. This translates into CAISRLAGPIDTQYF.

J is TRBJ2-2 and V is TRBV5-1; 10 bases map to TRBD1. V was pared by 7 bases and J by 4 bases, with 7 bases of the junction left unmatched. Germline lookup yields CDR1 SGHRS and CDR2 YFSETQ. CDR3 size: 15 residues. CDR3 loop: CASGTGASGTGELFF. Here the CDR3 DNA reads TGCGCCAGCGGGACAGGGGCTAGTGGCACCGGGGAGCTGTTTTTT. The variable domain in full, with the rest retrieved from reference TRBV5-1 and TRBJ2-2, is KAGVTQTPRYLIKTRGQQVTLSCSPISGHRSVSWYQQTPGQGLQFLFEYFSETQRNKGNFPGRFSGRQFSNSRSEMNVSTLELGDSALYLCASGTGASGTGELFFGEGSRLTVL.